The 3 T cell receptor beta chains listed next were all sequenced from one sample in a study of cytomegalovirus exposure and HLA in healthy donors. The study ran its PCR with 60 Vbeta and 13 Jbeta primers. Using immunoSEQ multiplex PCR, the repertoire was profiled, and TCRdb retains in-frame clones only, with some absent. Here the sample spans 90,000 to 150,000 clones, approximately 80% being singletons. The specimen was PBMCs. These receptors all come from a man in his late teens or twenties in good health and CMV-seropositive.

The rearrangement uses TRBV25-1 and TRBJ2-7; a possible D gene is TRBD2 (5 bases). The CDR3 has 16 residues. The germline V gene has CDR1 MGHDK and CDR2 SYGVNS. The germline V and J ends were trimmed by 4 bases and 2 bases, with 18 bases remaining between them. The CDR3 spells CASSVSLGRKTYEQYF. In nucleotides, the CDR3 is TGTGCCAGCAGTGTTTCTTTGGGGAGAAAAACCTACGAGCAGTACTTC.

This chain connects TRBV15 to TRBJ2-1; 8 nucleotides line up with TRBD2. CDR3 length: 14 residues. The germline V gene has CDR1 LNHNV and CDR2 YYDKDF (reference sequence). Trimming took 0 bases from V and 6 from J; bases not matched to a gene: 1. The CDR3 nucleotides read TGTGCCACCAGCAGAGACCTAGCGGGCAATGAGCAGTTCTTC. Protein product: CATSRDLAGNEQFF.

This clone was counted between two and nine times. This sequence joins TRBV5-5 and TRBJ2-7; 7 bases line up with TRBD1. J was trimmed by 2 bases and V by 2 bases; bases with no gene match: 4. CDR1 and CDR2 from the germline V gene are SGHKS and YYEKEE (reference sequence). This CDR3 is 14 amino acids long. CDR3 DNA: TGTGCCAGCAGCTTAGACAGGGCCACCTACGAGCAGTACTTC. It codes for CASSLDRATYEQYF. Full variable domain (missing parts from reference TRBV5-5 and TRBJ2-7): DAGVTQSPTHLIKTRGQQVTLRCSPISGHKSVSWYQQVLGQGPQFIFQYYEKEERGRGNFPDRFSARQFPNYSSELNVNALLLGDSALYLCASSLDRATYEQYFGPGTRLTVT.